Presented here are 9 T cell receptor beta chains from one specimen sequenced in a study of CD8+ T cells in alopecia areata. Sequencing relied on a cDNA template that was reverse transcribed from extracted RNA. TCRdb's table, derived via immunoSEQ multiplex PCR, lists solely in-frame clones and lacks some. This table holds more than 140,000 clones, roughly 86% found once. Treatment indicated: oral pan-JAK inhibitor, 5-10 mg twice daily. The input for sequencing was CD8+ T cells sorted from blood, taken at week 4, from a patient treated with tofacitinib. The receptors were sampled from a human donor with alopecia areata.

The V call is TRBV29-1, the J call TRBJ2-2, with D possibly being TRBD2 (5 bases). The CDR3 runs to 12 residues. V shed 7 bases and J shed 5 bases, with 11 bases lying between them. Per the germline V gene, CDR1 is SQVTM and CDR2 is ANQGSEA. The CDR3 DNA reads as TGCAGCGCCAGCGGAGATACCGGGGAGCTGTTTTTT. This gives the protein CSASGDTGELFF.

The J gene is TRBJ2-1, the V gene TRBV4-1; TRBD1 is a possible D gene (5 bases). This CDR3 is built from 14 residues. CDR1 and CDR2 (germline): MGHRA, YSYEKL. V lost 4 bases, J lost 7 bases, and 14 bases lay in between. The CDR3 is CASSPADSRNEQFF. The CDR3 bases are TGCGCCAGCAGCCCCGCCGACAGCAGGAATGAGCAGTTCTTC.

V usage is TRBV6-1 and J usage is TRBJ1-6; the D gene is possibly TRBD1 (5 bases). Germline lookup yields CDR1 MNHNS and CDR2 SASEGT. The V end lost 0 bases, the J end lost 6 bases, and 12 bases lay between the germline ends. CDR3 size: 16 residues. CDR3 residues: CASSEARGHGNSPLHF. DNA of the CDR3: TGTGCCAGCAGTGAAGCTCGCGGACATGGTAATTCACCCCTCCACTTT.

The J gene is TRBJ2-7, the V gene TRBV27; perhaps TRBD2 as D (6 bases). This CDR3 comprises 15 residues. The ends were cut back, 5 bases at V and 0 bases at J, with 14 bases in the middle. Germline-derived CDR1 and CDR2 are MNHEY and SMNVEV (reference sequence). CDR3 sequence reads: CASSPEPGSSYEQYF. The DNA for the CDR3 is TGTGCCAGCAGTCCAGAGCCCGGGAGCTCCTACGAGCAGTACTTC.

The chain links TRBV30 to TRBJ2-7, with TRBD1 matching 7 bases. Germline CDR1 is GTSNPN and CDR2 is SVGIG (reference sequence). V shed 3 bases, J shed 3 bases, and the junction held 2 bases outside the gene matches. The length of the CDR3 is 12 residues. As DNA, the CDR3 is TGTGCCTGGAGGAGACAGGGCTACGAGCAGTACTTC. Protein: CAWRRQGYEQYF.

The rearrangement uses TRBV7-9 and TRBJ1-5, with TRBD1 identical over 10 bases. Germline CDR1 reads SEHNR; CDR2 reads FQNEAQ (reference sequence). The CDR3 is made up of 15 amino acids. V gave up 5 bases and J gave up 7 bases; unmatched junction bases: 8. The CDR3 region is CASSPAGTGVQPQHF. DNA of the CDR3: TGTGCCAGCAGCCCGGCGGGGACAGGGGTCCAGCCCCAGCATTTT. The variable domain in full, completed from reference TRBV7-9 and TRBJ1-5, reads DTGVSQNPRHKITKRGQNVTFRCDPISEHNRLYWYRQTLGQGPEFLTYFQNEAQLEKSRLLSDRFSAERPKGSFSTLEIQRTEQGDSAMYLCASSPAGTGVQPQHFGDGTRLSIL.

This clone was seen only once. CDR3 in amino acids: CASSQDGLSYEQYF. Here the CDR3 DNA reads TGCGCCAGCAGCCAAGATGGGTTGTCCTACGAGCAGTACTTC. The chain recombines TRBV4-1 with TRBJ2-7; unclear D gene. Germline V gene data show CDR1 as MGHRA and CDR2 as YSYEKL. There are 14 residues in the CDR3. The V end was cut by 0 bases, the J end by 1 base, with 7 bases between.

The V call is TRBV4-1, the J call TRBJ2-1; tentatively, D is TRBD2 (6 bases). Germline-derived CDR1 and CDR2 are MGHRA and YSYEKL. The CDR3 loop spans 16 amino acids. Trimming removed 1 base from V and 2 bases from J, with 12 bases in between. The CDR3 region has the DNA TGCGCCAGCAGCCAAGGTGGGGGGTTGCCCTACAATGAGCAGTTCTTC. Translated: CASSQGGGLPYNEQFF.

CDR3 nucleotide sequence: TGTGCTAGTGGTTTGAACTTCCACGAGCAGTACTTC. It translates to CASGLNFHEQYF. The chain employs TRBV12-5 and TRBJ2-7; D call uncertain. CDR1 and CDR2 from the germline V gene are LGHNT and FRNRAP. The V end was cut by 2 bases, the J end by 5 bases, with 7 bases between. There are 12 residues in the CDR3. Drawing the rest from reference TRBV12-5 and TRBJ2-7, the complete variable domain is DARVTQTPRHKVTEMGQEVTMRCQPILGHNTVFWYRQTMMQGLELLAYFRNRAPLDDSGMPKDRFSAEMPDATLATLKIQPSEPRDSAVYFCASGLNFHEQYFGPGTRLTVT.